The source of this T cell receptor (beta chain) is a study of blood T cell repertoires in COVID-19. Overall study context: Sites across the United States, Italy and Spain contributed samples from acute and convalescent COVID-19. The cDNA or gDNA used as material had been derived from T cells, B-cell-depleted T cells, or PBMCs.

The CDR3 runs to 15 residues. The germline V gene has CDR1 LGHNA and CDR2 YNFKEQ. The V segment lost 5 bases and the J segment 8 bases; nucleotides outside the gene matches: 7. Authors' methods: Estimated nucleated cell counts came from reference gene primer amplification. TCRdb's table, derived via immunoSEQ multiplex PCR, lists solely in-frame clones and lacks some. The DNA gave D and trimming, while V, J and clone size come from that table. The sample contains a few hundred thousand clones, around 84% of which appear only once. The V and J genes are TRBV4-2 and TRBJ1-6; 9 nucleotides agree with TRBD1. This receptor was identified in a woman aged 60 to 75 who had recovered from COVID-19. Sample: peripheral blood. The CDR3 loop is CASSIEGQGYSPLHF. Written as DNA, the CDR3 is TGTGCCAGCAGCATCGAGGGACAGGGTTATTCACCCCTCCACTTT.